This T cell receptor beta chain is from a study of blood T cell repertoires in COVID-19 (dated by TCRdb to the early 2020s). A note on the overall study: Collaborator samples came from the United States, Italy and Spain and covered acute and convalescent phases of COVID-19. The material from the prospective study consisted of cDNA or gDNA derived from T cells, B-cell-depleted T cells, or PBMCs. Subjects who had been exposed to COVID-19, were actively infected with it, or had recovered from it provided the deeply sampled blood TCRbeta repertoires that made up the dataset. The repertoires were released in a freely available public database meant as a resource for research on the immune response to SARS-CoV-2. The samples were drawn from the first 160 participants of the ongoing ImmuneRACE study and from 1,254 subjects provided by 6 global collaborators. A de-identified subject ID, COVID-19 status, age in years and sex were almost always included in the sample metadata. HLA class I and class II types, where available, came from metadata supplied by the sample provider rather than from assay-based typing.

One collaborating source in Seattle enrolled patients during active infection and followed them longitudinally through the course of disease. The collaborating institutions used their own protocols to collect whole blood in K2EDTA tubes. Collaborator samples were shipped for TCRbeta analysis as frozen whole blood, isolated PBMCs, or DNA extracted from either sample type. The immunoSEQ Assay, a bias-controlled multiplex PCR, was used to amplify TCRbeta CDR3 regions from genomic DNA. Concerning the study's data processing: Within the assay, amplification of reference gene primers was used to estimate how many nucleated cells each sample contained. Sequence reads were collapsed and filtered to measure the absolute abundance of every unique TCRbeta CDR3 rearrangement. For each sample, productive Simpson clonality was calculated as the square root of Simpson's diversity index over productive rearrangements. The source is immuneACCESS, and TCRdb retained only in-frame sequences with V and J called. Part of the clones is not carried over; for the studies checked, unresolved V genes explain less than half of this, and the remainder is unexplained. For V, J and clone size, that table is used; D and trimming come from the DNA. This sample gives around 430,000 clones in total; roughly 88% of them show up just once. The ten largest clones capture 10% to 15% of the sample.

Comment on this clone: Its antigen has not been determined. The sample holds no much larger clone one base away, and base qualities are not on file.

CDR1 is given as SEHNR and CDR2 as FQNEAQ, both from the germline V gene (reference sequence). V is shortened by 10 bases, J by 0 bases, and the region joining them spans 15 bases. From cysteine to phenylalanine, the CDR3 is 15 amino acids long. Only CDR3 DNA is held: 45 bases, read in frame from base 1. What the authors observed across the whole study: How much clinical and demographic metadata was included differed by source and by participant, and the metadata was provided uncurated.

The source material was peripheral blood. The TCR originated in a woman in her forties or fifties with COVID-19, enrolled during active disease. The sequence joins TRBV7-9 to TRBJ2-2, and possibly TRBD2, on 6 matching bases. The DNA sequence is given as TGTGCCACCCACGGGGGTGTCGCGAACACCGGGGAGCTGTTTTTT. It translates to CATHGGVANTGELFF.